This TCR beta chain emerged from a study of OX40 agonist ivuxolimab in advanced cancers. Overall study: Of mixed ages from 23 to 79 and averaging approximately 60 years, the group was 65% to 85% male. Study conclusions and caveats: Normalized expansion of T-cell clones was also low for some nonresponders.

Clones were sequenced by immunoSEQ multiplex PCR, and TCRdb holds only the in-frame ones, with some missing. The sample holds fewer than 75,000 clones, about 84% seen once. Autoimmune disease history or systemic immunosuppression led to patient exclusion. Losses at the gene ends were 5 bases for V and 5 bases for J; bases not matched to a gene: 14. The CDR3 spans 16 residues. In germline, CDR1 is MDHEN, CDR2 SYDVKM. Turning to this clone: Its antigen is unknown.

The sample consisted of CD4+ or CD8+ T cells sorted from blood, taken in a trial of the OX40 agonist ivuxolimab. The sequence was collected from an adult with an advanced solid tumor such as melanoma, head and neck, liver or kidney cancer. The rearrangement joins TRBV28 to TRBJ1-1; TRBD1 aligns across 7 bases. The CDR3 protein is CASSPPRGLPGTEAFF. The CDR3 region has the DNA TGTGCCAGCAGTCCCCCAAGGGGGCTCCCGGGGACTGAAGCTTTCTTT.